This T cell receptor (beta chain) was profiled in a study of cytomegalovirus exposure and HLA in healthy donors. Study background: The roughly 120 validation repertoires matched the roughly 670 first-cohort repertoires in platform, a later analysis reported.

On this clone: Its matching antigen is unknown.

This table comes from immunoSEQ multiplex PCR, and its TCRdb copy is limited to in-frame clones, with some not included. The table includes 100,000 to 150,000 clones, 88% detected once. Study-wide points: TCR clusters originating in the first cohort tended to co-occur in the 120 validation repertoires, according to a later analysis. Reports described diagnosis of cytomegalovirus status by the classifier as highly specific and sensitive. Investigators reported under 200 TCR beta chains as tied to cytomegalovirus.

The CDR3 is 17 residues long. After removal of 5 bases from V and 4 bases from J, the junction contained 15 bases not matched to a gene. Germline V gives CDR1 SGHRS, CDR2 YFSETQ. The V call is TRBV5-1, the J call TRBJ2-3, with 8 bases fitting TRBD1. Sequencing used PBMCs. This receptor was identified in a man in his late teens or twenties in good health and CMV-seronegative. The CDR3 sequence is CASRKTTGQDRADTQYF. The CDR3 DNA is TGCGCCAGCAGGAAGACGACGGGACAGGACCGCGCAGATACGCAGTATTTT.